Following are 19 T cell receptor beta chains from one sample sequenced in a study of blood T cell repertoires in COVID-19. Here immunoSEQ multiplex PCR was the method, and the copy in TCRdb shows in-frame clones only, minus some. The data show 470,000 or so clones, around 89% seen once. The sample taken for sequencing was peripheral blood. Receptor source: a woman in her thirties with acute or convalescent COVID-19.

This clone was observed a few times. The CDR3 bases are TGCGCCAGCAGCCAAGATACGGACAGCAAGGAAAAACTGTTTTTT. This translates into CASSQDTDSKEKLFF. J is TRBJ1-4 and V is TRBV4-1, with D perhaps TRBD1 (6 bases). The germline V gene has CDR1 MGHRA and CDR2 YSYEKL. The ends were cut back, 0 bases at V and 8 bases at J, with 13 bases in the middle. CDR3 length: 15 residues.

The rearrangement links TRBV24-1 to TRBJ2-2; D is perhaps TRBD2 (7 bases). The V end lost 3 bases, the J end lost 6 bases, and 22 bases lay between the germline ends. Germline V gene data show CDR1 as KGHDR and CDR2 as SFDVKD. The CDR3 runs 18 residues. The CDR3 DNA is TGTGCCACCAGTGATCCCTCTCGGGGGGCGGAGGTCTCCGGGGAGCTGTTTTTT. Its protein product is CATSDPSRGAEVSGELFF.

This rearrangement joins TRBV7-8 to TRBJ2-5, with 9 bases fitting TRBD1. Germline V gene data show CDR1 as SGHVS and CDR2 as FQNEAQ. This CDR3 comprises 13 residues. V lost 5 bases to trimming and J lost 5 bases; unmatched junction nucleotides: 3. The CDR3 reads CASSRTGEETQYF. CDR3 in DNA: TGTGCCAGCAGCCGGACAGGGGAGGAGACCCAGTACTTC.

The V and J genes are TRBV7-9 and TRBJ2-5; D call uncertain. CDR1 and CDR2 (germline): SEHNR, FQNEAQ (reference sequence). The CDR3 length is 14 residues. V was shortened by 3 bases and J by 3 bases, with 11 bases between the two germline ends. CDR3 nucleotide sequence: TGTGCCAGCAGCTTCGGTAAGATCGAAGAGACCCAGTACTTC. Amino acid sequence: CASSFGKIEETQYF.

This clone was seen a single time. The chain recombines TRBV6-5 with TRBJ2-3, with TRBD2 matching 10 bases. With V trimmed by 5 bases and J by 3 bases, 2 bases remained unmatched. The CDR3 is made up of 14 amino acids. CDR1 MNHEY and CDR2 SVGAGI come from the germline V gene. The chain's CDR3 is CASSIAGGTDTQYF. Here the CDR3 DNA reads TGTGCCAGCAGTATAGCGGGGGGTACAGATACGCAGTATTTT.

CDR3 sequence: CASSQYSGFTDTQYF. CDR3 DNA: TGTGCCAGCAGCCAATATTCCGGGTTCACAGATACGCAGTATTTT. The chain combines TRBV3-1 (or the pseudogene TRBV3-2) with TRBJ2-3, with D hard to call. CDR3 length: 15 residues. Trimming stripped 2 bases from V and 2 bases from J, with 11 bases between. Germline CDR1 reads LGHDT; CDR2 reads YNNKEL (reference sequence).

The chain carries TRBV6-1 and TRBJ1-2, with 8 bases identical to TRBD1. The germline V gene has CDR1 MNHNS and CDR2 SASEGT. This CDR3 region has 14 residues. The J segment lost 1 base and the V segment lost 5 bases, leaving 3 bases of the junction unmatched. CDR3 sequence reads: CASSQGAGNYGYTF. The CDR3 nucleotides are TGTGCCAGCAGTCAGGGGGCGGGTAACTATGGCTACACCTTC.

The chain employs TRBV6-5 and TRBJ2-3; TRBD1 matches 7 bases. This CDR3 contains 13 residues. Germline V gene sequence: CDR1 MNHEY, CDR2 SVGAGI. Unmatched junction bases numbered 13, after V lost 11 bases and J lost 8 bases. This CDR3 is CAARTGTRGTQYF. The CDR3 bases are TGTGCCGCCCGGACAGGCACTCGGGGTACGCAGTATTTT.

There are a few counts of this clone. In the same sample, other DNA sequences code for this CDR3. The chain joins TRBV6-1 to TRBJ1-5; D gene unclear. The V gene's germline CDR1 is MNHNS and CDR2 SASEGT. Trimming stripped 0 bases from V and 6 bases from J, with 6 bases between. This CDR3 has 13 amino acids. CDR3 residues: CASSEARGQPQHF. CDR3 nucleotide sequence: TGTGCCAGCAGTGAAGCGAGAGGTCAGCCCCAGCATTTT.

The rearrangement joins TRBV9 to TRBJ2-1; tentative D call: TRBD2 (5 bases). CDR1 and CDR2 (germline): SGDLS, YYNGEE. The CDR3 is 15 amino acids. V lost 1 base and J 8 bases, leaving 16 bases between the germline ends. The CDR3 nucleotides are TGTGCCAGCAGCGTAAGTCCCACCGAGGGCGATGAGCAGTTCTTC. Translated, it gives CASSVSPTEGDEQFF. Using reference TRBV9 and TRBJ2-1 for the parts outside the CDR3, the full variable domain is DSGVTQTPKHLITATGQRVTLRCSPRSGDLSVYWYQQSLDQGLQFLIQYYNGEERAKGNILERFSAQQFPDLHSELNLSSLELGDSALYFCASSVSPTEGDEQFFGPGTRLTVL.

The rearrangement joins TRBV9 to TRBJ2-1; D may be TRBD1 (6 bases). The ends were cut back, 4 bases at V and 2 bases at J, with 13 bases in the middle. CDR1 SGDLS and CDR2 YYNGEE come from the germline V gene. This CDR3 has 15 amino acids. CDR3 residues: CASSSTWGPYNEQFF. For the CDR3, the DNA is TGTGCCAGCAGCTCCACGTGGGGGCCCTACAATGAGCAGTTCTTC.

This chain connects TRBV6-5 to TRBJ1-1; 9 bases are a match to TRBD1. The CDR3 is 13 amino acids. CDR1 and CDR2 (germline): MNHEY, SVGAGI. V trimming: 10 bases; J trimming: 0 bases; junction bases outside the gene matches: 3. The CDR3 DNA sequence: TGTGCCACTAACAGGGGGCTGAACACTGAAGCTTTCTTT. Protein: CATNRGLNTEAFF.

This chain connects TRBV28 to TRBJ1-5, with 9 positions matching TRBD1. The germline gives CDR1 MDHEN, CDR2 SYDVKM. The CDR3 contains 16 residues. The trim removed 3 bases at V and 6 bases at J, leaving 9 bases unmatched. Written as DNA, the CDR3 is TGTGCCAGCAGTTTTTATGACAGGGGGACCAGTCAGCCCCAGCATTTT. Its protein product is CASSFYDRGTSQPQHF.

This rearrangement joins TRBV29-1 to TRBJ2-5; 11 bases line up with TRBD2. CDR1 and CDR2 (germline): SQVTM, ANQGSEA. The CDR3 totals 16 residues. V lost 6 bases, J lost 4 bases, and 13 bases stayed unmatched. CDR3 in amino acids: CSVELAGGLRLETQYF. The CDR3 nucleotides are TGCAGCGTGGAATTAGCGGGGGGGCTAAGGTTAGAGACCCAGTACTTC.

V and J are TRBV30 and TRBJ1-2; TRBD1 aligns across 7 bases. CDR1 and CDR2 from the germline V gene are GTSNPN and SVGIG (reference sequence). There are 18 residues in the CDR3. Trimming removed 0 bases from V and 1 base from J; junction bases left unmatched: 14. CDR3 loop: CAWSVQGKIKMLNYGYTF. CDR3 DNA sequence: TGTGCCTGGAGTGTACAGGGGAAGATTAAAATGCTTAACTATGGCTACACCTTC.

V is TRBV15 and J is TRBJ2-1; 14 nucleotides line up with TRBD2. V lost 9 bases, J lost 7 bases, and 11 bases stayed unmatched. Germline V gene lookup returns CDR1 LNHNV and CDR2 YYDKDF (reference sequence). This CDR3 is 16 amino acids long. This chain's CDR3 is CATNTIWTSGGNEQFF. The CDR3 bases are TGTGCCACTAATACCATCTGGACTAGCGGGGGGAATGAGCAGTTCTTC.

This clone has only one observation. This chain uses TRBV2 with TRBJ1-2; TRBD1 aligns across 9 bases. CDR1 is SNHLY, CDR2 FYNNEI, per germline. V trimming: 5 bases; J trimming: 8 bases; junction bases outside the gene matches: 6. The CDR3 sequence is 13 residues long. CDR3 coding DNA: TGTGCCAGCAGTCCTCGGACAGGGGTAGGCTACACCTTC. This translates into CASSPRTGVGYTF.

The rearrangement uses TRBV18 and TRBJ1-1; D is unresolved. Trimming cost V 5 bases and J 5 bases, with 15 bases left between them. The CDR3 length is 14 residues. The germline V gene encodes CDR1 KGHSH and CDR2 LQKENI. The CDR3 DNA follows: TGTGCCAGCTCAGCAACCGTAGAGGGTACTGAAGCTTTCTTT. Translating gives CASSATVEGTEAFF.

The DNA for the CDR3 is TGTGCCAGCAGTGAAATAGCGGGTAATGGCGATGGCTACACCTTC. Its translation is CASSEIAGNGDGYTF. The V gene is TRBV2, the J gene TRBJ1-2; D gene unclear. The CDR3 totals 15 residues. Trimming removed 2 bases at V and 6 bases at J, with 16 bases between. CDR1 is SNHLY and CDR2 is FYNNEI in the germline V gene. The full variable domain, rest sourced from reference TRBV2 and TRBJ1-2, is EPEVTQTPSHQVTQMGQEVILRCVPISNHLYFYWYRQILGQKVEFLVSFYNNEISEKSEIFDDQFSVERPDGSNFTLKIRSTKLEDSAMYFCASSEIAGNGDGYTFGSGTRLTVV.